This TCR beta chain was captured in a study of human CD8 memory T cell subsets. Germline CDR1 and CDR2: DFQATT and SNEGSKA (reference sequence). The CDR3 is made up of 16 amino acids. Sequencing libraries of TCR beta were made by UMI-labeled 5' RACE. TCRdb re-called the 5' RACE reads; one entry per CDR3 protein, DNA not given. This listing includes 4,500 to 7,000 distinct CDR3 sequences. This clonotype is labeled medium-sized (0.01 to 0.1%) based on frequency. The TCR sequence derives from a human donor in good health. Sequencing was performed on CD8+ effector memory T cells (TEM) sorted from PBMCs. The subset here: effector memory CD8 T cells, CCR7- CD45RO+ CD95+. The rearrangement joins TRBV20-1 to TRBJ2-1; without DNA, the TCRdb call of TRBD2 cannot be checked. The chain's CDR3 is CSAISLLSGDYNEQFF.